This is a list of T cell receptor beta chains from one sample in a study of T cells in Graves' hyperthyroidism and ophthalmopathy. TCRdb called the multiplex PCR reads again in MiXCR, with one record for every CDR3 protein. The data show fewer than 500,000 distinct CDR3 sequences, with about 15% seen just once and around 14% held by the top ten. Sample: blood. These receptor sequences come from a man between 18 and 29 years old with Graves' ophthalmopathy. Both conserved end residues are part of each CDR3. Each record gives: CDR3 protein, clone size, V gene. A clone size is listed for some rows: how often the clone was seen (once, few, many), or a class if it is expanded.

cdr3_aa: CASSQEYLGAMNTEAFF; clone_size: few; v_call: TRBV4-1
cdr3_aa: CSARDIPRLAAPGEQYF; clone_size: many; v_call: TRBV20-1
cdr3_aa: CASSQGPGTEGSYEQYF; clone_size: many; v_call: TRBV4-1
cdr3_aa: CASSFSRGSYSPLHF; clone_size: many; v_call: TRBV5-1
cdr3_aa: CASRLQGARTEAFF; clone_size: many; v_call: TRBV6-1
cdr3_aa: CASRVWTTNQPQHF; clone_size: NA; v_call: TRBV19
cdr3_aa: CASSPGTANQPQHF; clone_size: many; v_call: TRBV7-9
cdr3_aa: CASSGGRTEAFF; clone_size: many; v_call: TRBV12-3/TRBV12-4
cdr3_aa: CAITPAGGNYGYTF; clone_size: NA; v_call: TRBV10-3
cdr3_aa: CASSLNPLSTETQYF; clone_size: many; v_call: TRBV7-9
cdr3_aa: CASRRALRDLSYNEQFF; clone_size: few; v_call: TRBV4-1
cdr3_aa: CASSRLDRDEQFF; clone_size: NA; v_call: TRBV19
cdr3_aa: CASSPGQYTEAFF; clone_size: many; v_call: TRBV5-1
cdr3_aa: CASSYSWTSRDEQFF; clone_size: NA; v_call: TRBV6-2/TRBV6-3
cdr3_aa: CASSSFSSGANVLTF; clone_size: NA; v_call: TRBV5-5
cdr3_aa: CASSWTGLVPYEQYF; clone_size: many; v_call: TRBV7-9
cdr3_aa: CASSLVPPQGRPQHF; clone_size: few; v_call: TRBV7-8
cdr3_aa: CASSSRDRVPPETQYF; clone_size: many; v_call: TRBV7-2
cdr3_aa: CSVVVAKNIQYF; clone_size: NA; v_call: TRBV29-1
cdr3_aa: CASSADRDTGELFF; clone_size: NA; v_call: TRBV7-2
cdr3_aa: CASSLTDMNTEAFF; clone_size: many; v_call: TRBV7-8
cdr3_aa: CSVEDQGEQYF; clone_size: many; v_call: TRBV29-1
cdr3_aa: CASSFILSTGELFF; clone_size: NA; v_call: TRBV19
cdr3_aa: CASSFGRGATGELFF; clone_size: few; v_call: TRBV12-3/TRBV12-4
cdr3_aa: CASSPDATSGGHNEQFF; clone_size: many; v_call: TRBV3-1
cdr3_aa: CASSLSLSNQPQHF; clone_size: few; v_call: TRBV5-6
cdr3_aa: CSGRTGGTEAFF; clone_size: few; v_call: TRBV29-1
cdr3_aa: CASSEDQTHNSYEQYF; clone_size: many; v_call: TRBV2
cdr3_aa: CASSTEGLAGNYEQYF; clone_size: few; v_call: TRBV5-1
cdr3_aa: CASSPLGPGDGAYEQYF; clone_size: few; v_call: TRBV18
cdr3_aa: CASSFKGNEKLFF; clone_size: NA; v_call: TRBV12-3/TRBV12-4
cdr3_aa: CASSLAVAPNYGYTF; clone_size: NA; v_call: TRBV5-1
cdr3_aa: CASSLLPGDGPNYGYTF; clone_size: many; v_call: TRBV12-3/TRBV12-4
cdr3_aa: CASSVAAGKAFF; clone_size: NA; v_call: TRBV9